Presented here are 10 T cell receptor beta chains from one specimen sequenced in a study of tumor and adjacent non-tumor tissue in lung cancer. The template was RNA from unsorted bulk tissue. TCRbeta libraries were built with three rounds of nested PCR, modified from ARM-PCR. TCRdb ran MiXCR on the multiplex PCR reads and lists one entry per CDR3 protein. The table has 220,000 or so distinct CDR3 sequences, 70% to 75% seen once. The sample was lung tumor tissue. These receptors were obtained from a man aged 55 to 69 with non-small cell lung cancer.

This clonotype was seen a single time. The junction departs from germline at one end; a sequencing error may be responsible. The rearrangement links TRBV24-1 to TRBJ2-5; possible D gene TRBD1, 6 bases. Germline CDR1 reads KGHDR; CDR2 reads SFDVKD. The length of the CDR3 is 16 residues. The DNA of the CDR3 is TGTGCCACCAGTGATCCAGGACAGAGAAAGCAAGAGACCCAATACTTC. Translating gives CATSDPGQRKQETQYF.

This clonotype was observed a handful of times. With a much larger clone just one base away, this may be a read error. The V and J genes are TRBV20-1 and TRBJ1-3; 8 nucleotides align to TRBD1. J lost 8 bases, V lost 7 bases, and 7 bases had no gene match. This CDR3 contains 12 residues. Germline loops: CDR1 DFQATT, CDR2 SNEGSKA (reference sequence). In DNA, the CDR3 is TGCAGTGTCCGCAGGGGGCAGGACACCATATATTTT. It yields the protein CSVRRGQDTIYF.

Comment on this clonotype: Since a much larger clone is just one base distant, this may be a read error. The gene calls are TRBV20-1 and TRBJ1-5; D unclear. Per germline, CDR1 DFQATT and CDR2 SNEGSKA (reference sequence). The CDR3 has 13 amino acids. The CDR3 DNA reads as TGCACTGCTAGAGGAGCGGACAATCAGCCCCAGCATTTT. Translating it yields CTARGADNQPQHF.

Points on this clonotype: A much larger clone is a single base away; this may be a read error. This chain joins TRBV20-1 and TRBJ2-1; 11 positions agree with TRBD2. CDR1 and CDR2 from the germline V gene are DFQATT and SNEGSKA (reference sequence). The CDR3 totals 15 residues. CDR3 nucleotide sequence: TGCAGTGCTAGAAAGCCGGGACTAGCGGTAAATGGGCAGTTCTTC. Residues: CSARKPGLAVNGQFF.

This clonotype has a single count. The junction does not match germline at one end; this may be a read error. The chain employs TRBV5-4 and TRBJ1-1, with D possibly matching TRBD1 (6 bases). Germline CDR1 and CDR2: SGHNT and YYREEE (reference sequence). The CDR3 is made up of 15 amino acids. CDR3 protein: CASSLQGKRRTEAIF. The DNA of the CDR3 is TGTGCCAGCAGCTTGCAGGGGAAGAGGAGAACTGAAGCTATCTTT.

The chain has TRBV12-3 or TRBV12-4 and TRBJ2-7; 9 bases map to TRBD1. This CDR3 is built from 15 residues. V trimming: 5 bases; J trimming: 2 bases; junction bases outside the gene matches: 7. The CDR3 DNA reads TGTGCCAGCAGTGGAGGACAGGGGTCAGCCTACGAGCAGTACTTC. This translates into CASSGGQGSAYEQYF.

To note about this clonotype: An end of the junction does not agree with germline; a read error may underlie this. V and J are TRBV5-1 and TRBJ2-1; maybe TRBD1 (6 bases). The CDR3 runs 14 residues. Germline V gene data show CDR1 as SGHRS and CDR2 as YFSETQ. CDR3 sequence reads: CANSTGQELNEQFF. DNA for the CDR3: TGCGCCAACAGCACGGGACAAGAACTCAATGAGCAGTTCTTC.

This chain links TRBV20-1 with TRBJ1-1; D uncertain. This CDR3 contains 13 residues. CDR1 DFQATT and CDR2 SNEGSKA come from the germline V gene (reference sequence). The V gene lost 5 bases and the J gene lost 0 bases, with 10 bases spanning the gap. CDR3 coding DNA: TGCAGTGCTCAACATGACGTGAACACTGAAGCTTTCTTT. Protein sequence: CSAQHDVNTEAFF.

Notes on this clonotype: An end of the junction differs from the germline gene, which may be a read error. This sequence joins TRBV4-2 and TRBJ2-6; tentatively, D is TRBD1 or TRBD2 (5 bases each). Germline CDR1 is LGHNA and CDR2 is YNFKEQ. The CDR3 runs 16 residues. The CDR3 DNA follows: TGTGCCAGCAGCCAAGAGTTGAGTTATGGGACCAACGTCCTGAATTTC. This codes for CASSQELSYGTNVLNF.

This clonotype has just one count. A much larger clone lies one base from this, so it may be a read error. The chain has TRBV20-1 and TRBJ1-2, with TRBD1 identical over 8 bases. This CDR3 region has 13 residues. Germline V gives CDR1 DFQATT, CDR2 SNEGSKA (reference sequence). The CDR3 DNA is TGCAATGCTACCGGACAGGGCAACTATGGCTACACCTTC. It specifies CNATGQGNYGYTF.